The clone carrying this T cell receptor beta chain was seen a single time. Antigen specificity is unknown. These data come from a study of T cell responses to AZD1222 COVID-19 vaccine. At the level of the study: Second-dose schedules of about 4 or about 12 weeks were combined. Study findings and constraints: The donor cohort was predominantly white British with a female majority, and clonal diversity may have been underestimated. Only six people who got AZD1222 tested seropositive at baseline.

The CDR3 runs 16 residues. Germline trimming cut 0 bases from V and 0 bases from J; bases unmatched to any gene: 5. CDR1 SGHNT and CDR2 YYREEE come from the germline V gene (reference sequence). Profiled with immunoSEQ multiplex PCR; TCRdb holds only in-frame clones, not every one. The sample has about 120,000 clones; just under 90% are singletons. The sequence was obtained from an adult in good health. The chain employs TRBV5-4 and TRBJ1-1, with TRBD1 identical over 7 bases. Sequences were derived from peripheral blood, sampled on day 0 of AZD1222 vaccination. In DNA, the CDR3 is TGTGCCAGCAGCTTGGCCTCCGGGACAGTGAACACTGAAGCTTTCTTT. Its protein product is CASSLASGTVNTEAFF.